Below are 28 T cell receptor beta chains sequenced from a single sample in a study of blood T cell repertoires in COVID-19. Assay used: immunoSEQ multiplex PCR; TCRdb lists only in-frame clones, some missing. The profile shows 200,000 to 250,000 clones, roughly 83% of them singletons. The sample comprised PBMCs or T cells enriched from blood (not recorded which). The source of these receptors is a woman aged 45-65 years who had recovered from COVID-19.

V usage is TRBV18 and J usage is TRBJ1-5; 7 positions agree with TRBD1. Germline-derived CDR1 and CDR2 are KGHSH and LQKENI. V dropped 5 bases and J dropped 7; count of bases not matched to a gene: 11. The CDR3 has 15 amino acids. The CDR3: CASSSDRTGGQPQHF. CDR3 sequence (DNA): TGTGCCAGCTCATCGGACAGGACTGGGGGACAGCCCCAGCATTTT.

The rearrangement joins TRBV18 to TRBJ1-4; TRBD1 is a possible D gene (5 bases). CDR3 size: 14 residues. V gave up 2 bases and J gave up 4 bases, with 8 bases separating them. Germline assignment: CDR1 KGHSH and CDR2 LQKENI. CDR3 residues: CASSPGAINEKLFF. CDR3 sequence (DNA): TGTGCCAGCTCACCAGGGGCCATTAATGAAAAACTGTTTTTT.

The rearrangement uses TRBV19 and TRBJ2-5, with 7 bases lining up with TRBD2. Trimming cost V 4 bases and J 2 bases; bases outside gene matches: 10. This CDR3 comprises 16 residues. In germline, CDR1 is LNHDA, CDR2 SQIVND (reference sequence). The CDR3 loop is CASSKLAGTAQETQYF. CDR3 in DNA: TGTGCCAGTAGTAAATTAGCGGGTACGGCTCAAGAGACCCAGTACTTC. The variable domain in full, with the rest retrieved from reference TRBV19 and TRBJ2-5, is DGGITQSPKYLFRKEGQNVTLSCEQNLNHDAMYWYRQDPGQGLRLIYYSQIVNDFQKGDIAEGYSVSREKKESFPLTVTSAQKNPTAFYLCASSKLAGTAQETQYFGPGTRLLVL.

The V gene is TRBV6-4, the J gene TRBJ1-4, with TRBD1 identical over 9 bases. Germline CDR1 is MRHNA and CDR2 is SNTAGT. With 5 bases clipped from V and 3 bases from J, the junction kept 7 bases outside the gene matches. The CDR3 loop spans 16 amino acids. The CDR3 here is CASSPGTGSANEKLFF. In DNA, the CDR3 is TGTGCCAGCAGTCCCGGGACAGGGTCAGCTAATGAAAAACTGTTTTTT.

The chain joins TRBV2 to TRBJ1-3; D perhaps matches TRBD1 (6 bases). Per the germline V gene, CDR1 is SNHLY and CDR2 is FYNNEI. This CDR3 has 13 residues. Trimming took off 6 bases at V and 3 bases at J, with 9 bases between the two ends. CDR3 nucleotides: TGTGCCAGCAGAGGGGGGGGTGGAAACACCATATATTTT. It codes for CASRGGGGNTIYF.

V is TRBV7-3 and J is TRBJ2-5; 10 bases match TRBD1. Unmatched junction bases numbered 2, after V lost 0 bases and J lost 4 bases. This CDR3 comprises 15 residues. Germline loops: CDR1 SGHTA, CDR2 FQGTGA. The chain's CDR3 is CASSLTGTGAETQYF. The CDR3 DNA reads as TGTGCCAGCAGCTTAACGGGGACAGGGGCAGAGACCCAGTACTTC. The full variable domain, with the rest looked up from reference TRBV7-3 and TRBJ2-5, is GAGVSQTPSNKVTEKGKYVELRCDPISGHTALYWYRQSLGQGPEFLIYFQGTGAADDSGLPNDRFFAVRPEGSVSTLKIQRTERGDSAVYLCASSLTGTGAETQYFGPGTRLLVL.

The V and J genes are TRBV7-9 and TRBJ2-1; TRBD2 agrees at 8 bases. The germline V gene has CDR1 SEHNR and CDR2 FQNEAQ (reference sequence). The CDR3 totals 16 residues. V shed 1 base and J 7 bases; nucleotides not matched to a gene: 9. The CDR3 reads CASSLDGGRIGNEQFF. The DNA for the CDR3 is TGTGCCAGCAGCTTAGATGGCGGGAGGATCGGGAATGAGCAGTTCTTC.

This sequence joins TRBV4-3 and TRBJ2-3; D is undetermined. The germline CDR1 and CDR2 sequences are LGHNA and YSLEER. Trimming stripped 6 bases from V and 1 base from J, with 14 bases between. The CDR3 consists of 15 residues. DNA of the CDR3: TGCGCCAGCAGTCATCGGAGCCCCCGCACAGATACGCAGTATTTT. Encoded protein: CASSHRSPRTDTQYF.

The table lists this clone with a few counts. The rearrangement links TRBV5-4 to TRBJ2-1; the D gene is possibly TRBD2 (5 bases). Deletions cut 4 bases from V and 4 bases from J, with 12 bases between. This CDR3 is 14 amino acids long. CDR1 and CDR2 (germline): SGHNT, YYREEE (reference sequence). The CDR3 region is CASSAIARYNEQFF. As DNA, the CDR3 is TGTGCCAGCAGCGCAATAGCGAGGTACAATGAGCAGTTCTTC.

V and J are TRBV18 and TRBJ2-7; TRBD1 is a possible D gene (6 bases). CDR3 length: 14 residues. The germline V gene encodes CDR1 KGHSH and CDR2 LQKENI. Trimming shortened V by 2 bases and J by 4 bases, and 12 bases separated the two germline ends. CDR3 in amino acids: CASSPTGSAYEQYF. The DNA for the CDR3 is TGTGCCAGCTCACCAACAGGGTCCGCTTACGAGCAGTACTTC.

V usage is TRBV18 and J usage is TRBJ1-2; D is unresolved. Germline assignment: CDR1 KGHSH and CDR2 LQKENI. Trimming shortened V by 0 bases and J by 1 base, and 9 bases separated the two germline ends. The CDR3 has 15 residues. The DNA for the CDR3 is TGTGCCAGCTCACCACCGGGCACCGATAACTATGGCTACACCTTC. It codes for CASSPPGTDNYGYTF.

The chain links TRBV30 to TRBJ2-7; a possible D gene is TRBD1 (6 bases). The V end lost 2 bases, the J end lost 3 bases, and 14 bases lay between the germline ends. This CDR3 is built from 14 residues. Germline V gene lookup returns CDR1 GTSNPN and CDR2 SVGIG (reference sequence). The CDR3 loop is CAWSYSGQFYEQYF. The CDR3 DNA sequence: TGTGCCTGGAGTTACTCCGGACAGTTCTACGAGCAGTACTTC.

The rearrangement links TRBV4-1 to TRBJ1-5; 7 bases are shared with TRBD1. Germline V lookup: CDR1 MGHRA, CDR2 YSYEKL. V shed 8 bases, J shed 4 bases, and the junction held 8 bases outside the gene matches. This CDR3 region has 14 residues. DNA of the CDR3: TGCGCCAGCCAGCCAAGCAGGGGGAATCAGCCCCAGCATTTT. Translating gives CASQPSRGNQPQHF.

The V gene is TRBV19, the J gene TRBJ1-4; TRBD1 matches 7 bases. Germline loops: CDR1 LNHDA, CDR2 SQIVND (reference sequence). The length of the CDR3 is 16 residues. Losses at the gene ends were 5 bases for V and 0 bases for J; bases not matched to a gene: 6. The CDR3 loop reads CASSRTGLATNEKLFF. In DNA form, the CDR3 reads TGTGCCAGTAGTCGGACAGGACTTGCAACTAATGAAAAACTGTTTTTT.

This chain uses TRBV11-3 with TRBJ1-3; D gene uncertain. V gave up 0 bases and J gave up 1 base, with 7 bases separating them. Germline V gene sequence: CDR1 SGHNT, CDR2 YENEEA. The CDR3 is 15 residues long. The CDR3 bases are TGTGCCAGCAGCTTAGATGGGAGTTCTGGAAACACCATATATTTT. As protein: CASSLDGSSGNTIYF. Looking up the rest from reference TRBV11-3 and TRBJ1-3 gives the full variable domain: EAGVVQSPRYKIIEKKQPVAFWCNPISGHNTLYWYLQNLGQGPELLIRYENEEAVDDSQLPKDRFSAERLKGVDSTLKIQPAELGDSAVYLCASSLDGSSGNTIYFGEGSWLTVV.

The rearrangement links TRBV28 to TRBJ1-1, with 8 bases matching TRBD1. V dropped 6 bases and J dropped 5; count of bases not matched to a gene: 11. Germline V lookup: CDR1 MDHEN, CDR2 SYDVKM. The CDR3 has 15 amino acids. The CDR3 loop reads CASRAPTGEPTEAFF. For the CDR3, the DNA is TGTGCCAGCAGAGCGCCGACAGGGGAGCCTACTGAAGCTTTCTTT.

The chain combines TRBV24-1 with TRBJ2-1; 12 bases fit TRBD2. V lost 1 base and J lost 7; bases outside the gene matches: 4. The germline V gene encodes CDR1 KGHDR and CDR2 SFDVKD. CDR3 length equals 16 residues. DNA of the CDR3: TGTGCCACCAGTGATTTTGCCCTAGCGGGAGGGAATGAGCAGTTCTTC. Translating it yields CATSDFALAGGNEQFF.

This clone is a singleton in its sample. This chain connects TRBV6-1 to TRBJ2-7, with 7 bases matching TRBD2. The V segment lost 1 base and the J segment 1 base; nucleotides outside the gene matches: 4. The CDR3 contains 15 residues. The germline CDR1 and CDR2 sequences are MNHNS and SASEGT. CDR3 sequence: CASSEDQAGSYEQYF. The DNA of the CDR3 is TGTGCCAGCAGTGAAGATCAAGCGGGATCCTACGAGCAGTACTTC.

J is TRBJ1-3 and V is TRBV19; 7 bases are shared with TRBD1. Losses at the gene ends were 7 bases for V and 0 bases for J; bases not matched to a gene: 9. The CDR3 has 16 residues. CDR1 and CDR2 (germline): LNHDA, SQIVND (reference sequence). CDR3 sequence: CASTPDRAYSGNTIYF. The CDR3 bases are TGTGCCAGTACCCCCGACAGGGCCTACTCTGGAAACACCATATATTTT.

CDR3 region: CASSPRDRRNTEAFF. Here the CDR3 DNA reads TGTGCCAGCAGCCCCCGGGACAGGAGGAACACTGAAGCTTTCTTT. The chain links TRBV6-2 or TRBV6-3 to TRBJ1-1; 8 bases fit TRBD1. In germline, CDR1 is MNHEY, CDR2 SVGEGT. Germline trimming cut 6 bases from V and 1 base from J; bases unmatched to any gene: 7. CDR3 length: 15 residues.

This clone was counted only a few times. The chain recombines TRBV2 with TRBJ2-1, with D possibly TRBD1 on 5 matching bases. The CDR3 runs 13 residues. Trimming removed 8 bases from V and 3 bases from J, with 11 bases in between. Germline CDR1 reads SNHLY; CDR2 reads FYNNEI. CDR3 residues: CASGASNYNEQFF. The CDR3 nucleotides read TGTGCCAGCGGGGCTAGTAACTACAATGAGCAGTTCTTC.

V gene TRBV6-2 or TRBV6-3 combines with J gene TRBJ2-1; 9 positions agree with TRBD1. CDR1 is MNHEY, CDR2 SVGEGT, per germline. V lost 6 bases and J lost 6; bases outside the gene matches: 9. The CDR3 consists of 15 residues. Here the CDR3 DNA reads TGTGCCAGCAGCGTCTCCGGGACAGGGAGCAATGAGCAGTTCTTC. This translates into CASSVSGTGSNEQFF.

The chain carries TRBV11-3 and TRBJ2-1; 13 bases are a match to TRBD2. CDR3 length: 20 amino acids. In germline, CDR1 is SGHNT, CDR2 YENEEA. The V gene end was trimmed by 5 bases and the J gene end by 4 bases; junction bases not matched to a gene: 17. CDR3 region: CASSGLTSGGGRPRYNEQFF. CDR3 sequence (DNA): TGTGCCAGCAGCGGACTAACTAGCGGGGGGGGGCGCCCCCGGTACAATGAGCAGTTCTTC.

The sample holds one count of this clone. This sequence joins TRBV28 and TRBJ1-5; 8 bases agree with TRBD1. This CDR3 spans 14 amino acids. Germline V CDR1 and CDR2: MDHEN, SYDVKM. V was pared by 4 bases and J by 15 bases, with 14 bases of the junction left unmatched. The CDR3 DNA sequence: TGTGCCAGCAGTTCAACAGGGGGGCACTTGAAATGGCATTTT. As protein: CASSSTGGHLKWHF.

V usage is TRBV10-3 and J usage is TRBJ1-2, with D tentatively TRBD1 (5 bases). Deletions cut 11 bases from V and 5 bases from J, with 18 bases between. Germline V gene sequence: CDR1 ENHRY, CDR2 SYGVKD. The CDR3 has 13 amino acids. The CDR3 region is CAATSLAGYGYTF. The DNA for the CDR3 is TGTGCCGCGACGTCCCTGGCAGGGTATGGCTACACCTTC.

The rearrangement links TRBV6-5 to TRBJ2-1; 11 positions match TRBD2. Looked up from germline, CDR1 is MNHEY and CDR2 is SVGAGI. The V segment lost 6 bases and the J segment 6 bases; nucleotides outside the gene matches: 4. The CDR3 has 14 amino acids. The chain's CDR3 is CASRYSGGVNEQFF. For the CDR3, the DNA is TGTGCCAGCAGATATAGCGGGGGGGTCAATGAGCAGTTCTTC.

J is TRBJ2-7 and V is TRBV18; tentatively, D is TRBD1 (6 bases). CDR1 KGHSH and CDR2 LQKENI come from the germline V gene. Trimming removed 3 bases from V and 5 bases from J, with 20 bases in between. The CDR3 loop spans 16 amino acids. The CDR3 DNA reads as TGTGCCAGCTCACCGGGTACAGGGTCCTCTCCGAACGAGCAGTACTTC. Amino acid sequence: CASSPGTGSSPNEQYF. Using reference TRBV18 and TRBJ2-7 for the parts outside the CDR3, the full variable domain is NAGVMQNPRHLVRRRGQEARLRCSPMKGHSHVYWYRQLPEEGLKFMVYLQKENIIDESGMPKERFSAEFPKEGPSILRIQQVVRGDSAAYFCASSPGTGSSPNEQYFGPGTRLTVT.

This chain joins TRBV9 and TRBJ1-1; TRBD1 might be the D (5 bases). Germline assignment: CDR1 SGDLS and CDR2 YYNGEE. CDR3 length: 14 residues. V was clipped by 4 bases and J by 4 bases, with 14 bases between them. For the CDR3, the DNA is TGTGCCAGCAGCCCACAGCCCGGGGGCACTGAAGCTTTCTTT. Translated: CASSPQPGGTEAFF.